This paragraph covers one T cell receptor (beta chain) sequence. The specificity of this receptor is unknown. Base quality data are lacking; no much larger clone is found one base away. The germline V gene specifies KGHSH as CDR1 and LQKENI as CDR2. Reading from cysteine to phenylalanine, the CDR3 counts 13 amino acids. CDR3 DNA only is kept here, 39 bases in frame from base 1. V loses 3 bases of germline sequence and J loses 6 bases, and the interval between the two ends is 11 bases. The patients had resection in Japan or China between the mid-2010s and the late 2010s. Two lung cancer pathologists independently reviewed H&E slides to confirm the histologic diagnosis of every case. For nucleic acid extraction, premalignant or tumor cells were enriched by macro-dissection following pathologic assessment. DNA was isolated from FFPE tissue using the AllPrep DNA/RNA FFPE Kit. This entry belongs to a study of immune evolution from preneoplasia to lung adenocarcinoma (TCRdb year 2021). As for the study more broadly: HLA loss of heterozygosity was observed in approximately 6.5%, 16% and 36% of AIS, MIA and ADC lesions, respectively, and was not observed in any AAH lesions. The study reported that 85 to 130 samples were used for TCR sequencing. Resected precursor lesions (AAH, AIS, MIA) and invasive adenocarcinomas were compared against paired morphologically normal lung tissue. POLYSOLVER was used to infer class I HLA alleles from exome data, and LOHHLA was used to detect allele-specific HLA loss. Sample size was based on specimen availability rather than a prior power calculation. The immune data were combined with whole exome sequencing and methylation data from the same cohort of nodules. TCR sequencing data were obtained from 51 patients. A total of around 50 patients with pulmonary nodules who underwent surgical resection were included in the overall cohort. The study profiled immune contexture across lung adenocarcinoma precursors and invasive adenocarcinoma using immune gene expression, TCR sequencing and multiplex immunofluorescence.

General study outcomes and caveats: Findings were based on association rather than direct causation; larger cohorts with long-term follow-up and longitudinal biopsies were deemed needed. All patients were from Japan and China, so applicability to Western populations was uncertain. Compared with EGFR-mutant or double wild-type lesions, KRAS-mutant nodules had the highest T cell clonality. Normal lung had the highest top T cell clone frequencies, and these frequencies appeared to fall progressively from AAH through AIS, MIA and invasive adenocarcinoma. Clonality was highest in normal lung, while later-stage lesions appeared to show lower clonality but higher T cell density and diversity.

The immunoSEQ hsTCRbeta Kit was used to sequence TCR beta CDR3 regions from DNA. In the paper's pipeline: TCR sequencing data were analysed with the ImmunoSEQ Analyzer. T cell clonality was calculated on productive rearrangements as 1 minus Pielou's evenness. The inverse Simpson index, applied to productive templates, was used to measure T cell diversity. T cell density was TCR beta template counts normalized to usable DNA, estimated by amplifying and sequencing housekeeping genes. Two-sided Kruskal-Wallis tests were used to compare TCR metrics between histologic stages. The immuneACCESS repertoire file appears here via TCRdb, limited to in-frame rearrangements. These files lack a portion of the clones; in checked studies, under half of the deficit traces to unresolved V genes, and the cause of the others is not known. The V and J calls and clone size were taken over from that table, and D and trimming were inferred from the DNA. This sample comprises around 11,000 clones, roughly 85% of them detected only once. The ten largest clones capture about 1.8% of the sample.

Rearrangement joined TRBV18 to TRBJ1-1; a tentative D match to TRBD1 spans 6 bases. Sequencing input: FFPE minimally invasive lung adenocarcinoma tissue. This sample's cell subset or site label indicates: micro-invasive lung adenocarcinoma (MIA). This clonotype was sampled from a person between 65 and 79 years old with lung adenocarcinoma. CDR3 region: CASSPDRGSEAFF. The nucleotide sequence is TGTGCCAGCTCACCGGACAGAGGATCTGAAGCTTTCTTT.